This entry lists 10 T cell receptor beta chains sequenced from one sample in a study of monozygotic twins with cystic fibrosis (dated by TCRdb to about 2021). The library was prepared using the immunoSEQ multiplex PCR assay. In TCRdb, the immuneACCESS table is reduced to in-frame sequences with V and J assigned. These tables do not hold every clone; where another copy was compared, an unresolved V gene accounts for under half, and the others remain unexplained. Within this sample are some 30,000 clones, with 80% to 95% of them counted one time only. Clones ranked in the top ten supply 0.85% to 1% of the sample. The specimen was blood. All receptors derive from a girl aged 2-10 years with cystic fibrosis.

The chain links TRBV4-2 to TRBJ1-3; D is unresolved. Germline CDR1 is LGHNA and CDR2 is YNFKEQ. The CDR3 has 16 amino acids. Trimming pared 0 bases from V and 2 bases from J, leaving 11 bases between. The CDR3, as DNA: TGTGCCAGCAGCCAAGATCCCGCCCAGGCTGGAAACACCATATATTTT. This encodes CASSQDPAQAGNTIYF.

This sequence joins TRBV19 and TRBJ1-1; maybe TRBD1 (5 bases). V gave up 4 bases and J gave up 0 bases, with 9 bases separating them. The CDR3 length is 14 residues. CDR1 and CDR2 (germline): LNHDA, SQIVND (reference sequence). The CDR3 protein is CASSRGSLNTEAFF. The DNA for the CDR3 is TGTGCCAGTAGTAGGGGCTCATTGAACACTGAAGCTTTCTTT.

This chain links TRBV9 with TRBJ1-4; possibly TRBD1 for D (6 bases). This CDR3 spans 14 amino acids. Germline V lookup: CDR1 SGDLS, CDR2 YYNGEE. Between the trimmed V and J ends, which lost 4 bases and 2 bases, there was a span of 9 bases. The CDR3 spells CASSFGQTNEKLFF. CDR3 DNA sequence: TGTGCCAGCAGCTTCGGACAGACTAATGAAAAACTGTTTTTT.

V is TRBV2 and J is TRBJ2-7; TRBD2 is a possible D gene (5 bases). The CDR3 runs 10 residues. CDR1 and CDR2 (germline): SNHLY, FYNNEI. V lost 8 bases to trimming and J lost 6 bases, with 8 bases between them. Here the CDR3 reads CASSEGEQYF. The CDR3 coding sequence is TGTGCCAGCTCCGAGGGCGAGCAGTACTTC.

The chain is built from TRBV7-2 and TRBJ1-1; D gene ambiguous. Germline V gives CDR1 SGHTA, CDR2 FQGNSA. The CDR3 has 16 amino acids. Trimming removed 5 bases at V and 5 bases at J, with 21 bases between. The CDR3 spells CASSPPGVFDGTEAFF. The CDR3 nucleotides read TGTGCCAGCAGCCCCCCCGGGGTATTTGACGGGACTGAAGCTTTCTTT.

The CDR3, as DNA: TGTGCCACCAGAGGGATCCCCACAGATACGCAGTATTTT. As protein: CATRGIPTDTQYF. The rearrangement joins TRBV15 to TRBJ2-3; no clear D gene. The CDR3 is made up of 13 amino acids. Trimming left V 6 bases short and J 2 bases short, with 9 bases between. Germline-derived CDR1 and CDR2 are LNHNV and YYDKDF (reference sequence).

V usage is TRBV11-2 and J usage is TRBJ2-4; D may be TRBD2 (5 bases). Germline loops: CDR1 SGHAT, CDR2 FQNNGV. Trimming cost V 8 bases and J 5 bases, with 19 bases left between them. The CDR3 is 15 residues long. In DNA, the CDR3 is TGTGCCAGCTCCTACCTAGGGAGTGAGGAAAACATTCAGTACTTC. Translation: CASSYLGSEENIQYF.

V is TRBV9 and J is TRBJ2-6; 7 nucleotides align to TRBD2. The CDR3 sequence is 19 residues long. V shed 3 bases and J 0 bases; nucleotides not matched to a gene: 12. CDR1 SGDLS and CDR2 YYNGEE come from the germline V gene. CDR3 loop: CASSAPRGDLLSGANVLTF. The CDR3 region has the DNA TGTGCCAGCAGCGCTCCCCGGGGGGATCTTCTCTCTGGGGCCAACGTCCTGACTTTC.

The chain has TRBV5-4 and TRBJ2-1, with a possible D match to TRBD2 (6 bases). This CDR3 contains 16 residues. Trimming removed 3 bases at V and 6 bases at J, with 19 bases between. From germline, CDR1 is SGHNT and CDR2 YYREEE (reference sequence). The DNA of the CDR3 is TGTGCCAGCAGCTCCCCGTGGCGGGAAGAGGGCAATGAGCAGTTCTTC. Translated: CASSSPWREEGNEQFF.

This chain links TRBV4-1 with TRBJ1-1, with TRBD1 as a possible D gene (5 bases). V was pared by 1 base and J by 6 bases, with 9 bases between. This CDR3 contains 13 residues. Germline V lookup: CDR1 MGHRA, CDR2 YSYEKL. The CDR3 region is CASSQAGNPEAFF. CDR3 bases: TGCGCCAGCAGCCAAGCAGGGAATCCTGAAGCTTTCTTT.